This entry lists 15 T cell receptor beta chains sequenced from one sample in a study of sequential checkpoint blockade in melanoma. This table comes from immunoSEQ multiplex PCR, and its TCRdb copy is limited to in-frame clones, with some not included. Of roughly 10,000 clones in the sample, approximately 60% were seen once. The treatment is: randomized to nivolumab then ipilimumab (arm A) or the reverse (arm B). The sample here was CD8+ T cells sorted from blood (inferred from file names), taken from a patient given nivolumab and ipilimumab in sequence. The receptors originated from a human donor with melanoma.

This clone has a handful of counts. The chain carries TRBV27 and TRBJ2-1; 8 bases line up with TRBD2. The CDR3 is made up of 15 amino acids. The trim removed 5 bases at V and 6 bases at J, leaving 9 bases unmatched. Germline CDR1 and CDR2: MNHEY and SMNVEV (reference sequence). In nucleotides, the CDR3 is TGTGCCAGCAGTCTCCCGGGAGGGCCAGGCAATGAGCAGTTCTTC. Amino acid sequence: CASSLPGGPGNEQFF.

J is TRBJ2-7 and V is TRBV4-1; D perhaps matches TRBD1 (7 bases). The V gene's germline CDR1 is MGHRA and CDR2 YSYEKL. Between the trimmed V and J ends, which lost 3 bases and 4 bases, there was a span of 25 bases. The CDR3 has 18 amino acids. The CDR3 region is CASSQGRPSGGGSYEQYF. The CDR3 nucleotides are TGCGCCAGCAGCCAGGGCCGCCCCAGTGGAGGGGGCTCGTACGAGCAGTACTTC.

This CDR3 is CSVAGQPQSSYNEQFF. The CDR3 DNA follows: TGCAGCGTGGCCGGACAGCCTCAGAGCTCCTACAATGAGCAGTTCTTC. The rearrangement uses TRBV29-1 and TRBJ2-1, with D tentatively TRBD1 (6 bases). V lost 6 bases, J lost 0 bases, and 18 bases lay in between. The CDR3 sequence is 16 residues long. Germline V gives CDR1 SQVTM, CDR2 ANQGSEA.

This clone has a handful of counts. The chain uses TRBV6-5 and TRBJ2-5; TRBD2 matches at 7 bases. The DNA end is more similar to TRBJ2-7, so the J call may be wrong. This CDR3 spans 13 amino acids. Germline CDR1 reads MNHEY; CDR2 reads SVGAGI. The CDR3 reads CASSREGAYEQYF. CDR3 DNA: TGTGCCAGCAGCAGGGAGGGAGCCTACGAGCAGTACTTC.

This chain joins TRBV2 and TRBJ2-1; D unclear. V lost 3 bases and J lost 0, with 3 bases in between. Germline loops: CDR1 SNHLY, CDR2 FYNNEI. The CDR3 has 13 amino acids. Here the CDR3 DNA reads TGTGCCAGCAGTGACAGCTCCTACAATGAGCAGTTCTTC. Encoded protein: CASSDSSYNEQFF.

The gene calls are TRBV5-4 and TRBJ1-1; TRBD1 matches at 7 bases. V was clipped by 2 bases and J by 0 bases; unmatched bases: 4. The length of the CDR3 is 15 residues. Looked up from germline, CDR1 is SGHNT and CDR2 is YYREEE (reference sequence). The CDR3 nucleotides read TGTGCCAGCAGCTTCCAGACAGGGATGAACACTGAAGCTTTCTTT. This codes for CASSFQTGMNTEAFF.

This clone is medium-sized (0.01 to 0.1%) in the sample. The chain carries TRBV28 and TRBJ2-7, with a tentative D call TRBD2 (6 bases). CDR1 is MDHEN and CDR2 is SYDVKM in the germline V gene. CDR3 length equals 17 residues. V lost 6 bases to trimming and J lost 4 bases, with 25 bases between them. Here the CDR3 DNA reads TGTGCCAGCAGCCGGACCTATGGGACGGGAGCGCTATACGAGCAGTACTTC. Translation gives CASSRTYGTGALYEQYF.

The chain uses TRBV5-6 and TRBJ2-7; 7 nucleotides align to TRBD2. Germline V CDR1 and CDR2: SGHDT, YYEEEE. This CDR3 is built from 14 residues. J gave up 2 bases and V 4 bases, and 6 bases lay outside the gene matches. The CDR3 nucleotides are TGTGCCAGCAGCCCGACTAGCCGACCCTACGAGCAGTACTTC. Amino acids: CASSPTSRPYEQYF.

This chain joins TRBV16 and TRBJ1-5; no clear D gene. This CDR3 region has 14 residues. Germline V gene sequence: CDR1 KGHSY, CDR2 FQNENV. Trimming stripped 5 bases from V and 4 bases from J, with 12 bases between. The CDR3 sequence is CASSDLGENQPQHF. The CDR3 DNA follows: TGTGCCAGCAGCGATCTTGGAGAGAATCAGCCCCAGCATTTT.

The CDR3 reads CASRIGTSGKEEQFF. The CDR3 nucleotides are TGTGCCAGCAGAATCGGGACTAGCGGGAAGGAGGAGCAGTTCTTC. V usage is TRBV5-4 and J usage is TRBJ2-1; TRBD2 aligns across 13 bases. Germline V gene lookup returns CDR1 SGHNT and CDR2 YYREEE (reference sequence). J gave up 10 bases and V 5 bases, and 9 bases lay outside the gene matches. This CDR3 contains 15 residues.

Relative to its sample, this clone is medium-sized. Here the CDR3 reads CASSGGGLAGGNEQFF. As DNA, the CDR3 is TGTGCCAGCAGCGGGGGTGGACTAGCGGGAGGCAATGAGCAGTTCTTC. V gene TRBV7-6 combines with J gene TRBJ2-1; 14 nucleotides agree with TRBD2. The CDR3 is 16 residues long. Germline loops: CDR1 SGHVS, CDR2 FNYEAQ. V gave up 5 bases and J gave up 6 bases; unmatched junction bases: 6.

The CDR3 is CASSQEGSGEFGYGYTF. DNA of the CDR3: TGTGCCAGCAGCCAAGAGGGGTCAGGGGAATTCGGCTATGGCTACACCTTC. The V gene is TRBV5-4, the J gene TRBJ1-2; D may be TRBD1 (6 bases). The V end was cut by 4 bases, the J end by 4 bases, with 23 bases between. CDR3 size: 17 residues. CDR1 and CDR2 from the germline V gene are SGHNT and YYREEE (reference sequence).

The genes are TRBV7-9 and TRBJ2-7; 10 bases are a match to TRBD1. The CDR3 runs 19 residues. The germline V gene encodes CDR1 SEHNR and CDR2 FQNEAQ (reference sequence). Trimming at V came to 4 bases and at J to 2 bases, leaving 17 bases not matched to a gene. The CDR3 DNA reads as TGTGCCAGCAGCTCAACAGGGACAGGGGCTATCCCCCTTACCTACGAGCAGTACTTC. Translation: CASSSTGTGAIPLTYEQYF. The entire variable domain, with the rest obtained from reference TRBV7-9 and TRBJ2-7, is as follows: DTGVSQNPRHKITKRGQNVTFRCDPISEHNRLYWYRQTLGQGPEFLTYFQNEAQLEKSRLLSDRFSAERPKGSFSTLEIQRTEQGDSAMYLCASSSTGTGAIPLTYEQYFGPGTRLTVT.

The J gene is TRBJ1-1, the V gene TRBV27; possible D gene TRBD1, 6 bases. The CDR3 is made up of 16 amino acids. V was trimmed by 2 bases and J by 0 bases, leaving 13 bases between them. Looked up from germline, CDR1 is MNHEY and CDR2 is SMNVEV (reference sequence). CDR3 in amino acids: CASSLVQGRLNTEAFF. The CDR3 DNA is TGTGCCAGCAGTTTAGTGCAGGGGCGCCTGAACACTGAAGCTTTCTTT.

The chain uses TRBV9 and TRBJ2-1, with 8 bases aligning to TRBD2. Germline CDR1 is SGDLS and CDR2 is YYNGEE. The CDR3 consists of 16 residues. After removal of 0 bases from V and 12 bases from J, the junction contained 14 bases not matched to a gene. CDR3 DNA sequence: TGTGCCAGCAGCGTAGGGACGAGCGGGAGTTATAGGGTGCAGTTCTTC. It encodes CASSVGTSGSYRVQFF.